These 3 T cell receptor beta chains originate from one sample sequenced in a study of T-cell reconstitution after alpha-beta-depleted transplantation in children. Library preparation (for TCRbeta) was performed with unique molecular identifiers. TCRdb ran MiXCR on the PCR reads and lists one entry per CDR3 protein. The data contain about 610,000 distinct CDR3 sequences, roughly a tenth of them singletons. The sample in question was PBMCs from the stem cell graft donor, obtained from the stem cell graft. These receptor sequences come from a human donor who donated a stem cell graft to a child with acute myeloid leukemia.

This clonotype was picked up many times. J is TRBJ1-1 and V is TRBV21-1; the table assigns TRBD1, which was not confirmed against the DNA. TRBV21-1 is assigned pseudogene status. This CDR3 spans 11 amino acids. The CDR3 sequence: CATGQNTEAFF. The CDR3 region has the DNA TGTGCCACGGGGCAGAACACTGAAGCTTTCTTT.

This clonotype was seen a few times. V and J are TRBV18 and TRBJ2-1; D might be TRBD1 or TRBD2, each matching 5 bases. Germline V gives CDR1 KGHSH, CDR2 LQKENI. Trimming removed 0 bases at V and 9 bases at J, with 18 bases between. The CDR3 extends over 16 amino acids. CDR3 coding DNA: TGTGCCAGCTCACCACCGAACCTCGGGACCCGCCCTGAGCAGTTCTTC. It codes for CASSPPNLGTRPEQFF. The full variable domain, its missing parts supplied by reference TRBV18 and TRBJ2-1, is NAGVMQNPRHLVRRRGQEARLRCSPMKGHSHVYWYRQLPEEGLKFMVYLQKENIIDESGMPKERFSAEFPKEGPSILRIQQVVRGDSAAYFCASSPPNLGTRPEQFFGPGTRLTVL.

This clonotype was detected a few times. The chain joins TRBV7-2 to TRBJ2-7; either TRBD1 or TRBD2 may supply D (5 bases each). The V end lost 0 bases, the J end lost 5 bases, and 20 bases lay between the germline ends. Germline assignment: CDR1 SGHTA and CDR2 FQGNSA. The CDR3 loop spans 17 amino acids. This chain's CDR3 is CASSLALKVRGVNEQYF. Here the CDR3 DNA reads TGTGCCAGCAGCTTAGCCCTGAAAGTCCGGGGCGTCAACGAGCAGTACTTC. Combining the CDR3 with reference TRBV7-2 and TRBJ2-7 gives the whole variable domain GAGVSQSPSNKVTEKGKDVELRCDPISGHTALYWYRQSLGQGLEFLIYFQGNSAPDKSGLPSDRFSAERTGGSVSTLTIQRTQQEDSAVYLCASSLALKVRGVNEQYFGPGTRLTVT.